These 13 T cell receptor beta chains were all obtained from the same sample, sequenced in a study of identifying expanded T cells in peripheral blood. Using immunoSEQ multiplex PCR, the repertoire was profiled, and TCRdb retains in-frame clones only, with some absent. The data show just under 65,000 clones, about 89% seen once. The sequenced sample consisted of blood. These receptors came from a person between 18 and 69 years old in good health.

The chain recombines TRBV5-4 with TRBJ2-1; D is possibly TRBD1 (6 bases). Germline CDR1 and CDR2: SGHNT and YYREEE (reference sequence). The ends were cut back, 0 bases at V and 4 bases at J, with 11 bases in the middle. The CDR3 is made up of 15 amino acids. This CDR3 is CASSLGGLEYNEQFF. Here the CDR3 DNA reads TGTGCCAGCAGCTTGGGGGGGCTTGAATACAATGAGCAGTTCTTC.

CDR3 protein: CASREANYGYTF. In nucleotides, the CDR3 is TGTGCCAGCAGAGAAGCTAACTATGGCTACACCTTC. This chain joins TRBV25-1 and TRBJ1-2, with D unclear. V dropped 6 bases and J dropped 0 bases, with 5 bases sitting between them. Germline V lookup: CDR1 MGHDK, CDR2 SYGVNS. The CDR3 contains 12 residues.

The chain uses TRBV2 and TRBJ2-1; D not certain. The CDR3 spans 10 residues. Trimming stripped 10 bases from V and 5 bases from J, with 6 bases between. In germline, CDR1 is SNHLY, CDR2 FYNNEI. The chain's CDR3 is CATWDNEQFF. As DNA, the CDR3 is TGTGCCACCTGGGACAATGAGCAGTTCTTC.

The rearrangement links TRBV28 to TRBJ1-2; no reliable D call. Trimming cost V 5 bases and J 5 bases, with 18 bases left between them. The germline CDR1 and CDR2 sequences are MDHEN and SYDVKM. The CDR3 consists of 15 residues. The CDR3 sequence: CASSNGPERLYGYTF. CDR3 coding DNA: TGTGCCAGCAGTAATGGGCCAGAGAGGCTATATGGCTACACCTTC.

This rearrangement joins TRBV5-1 to TRBJ2-7, with D unclear. The V gene lost 2 bases and the J gene lost 3 bases, with 6 bases spanning the gap. This CDR3 has 12 amino acids. Germline assignment: CDR1 SGHRS and CDR2 YFSETQ. CDR3 DNA: TGCGCCAGCAGCTTTGGATTCTACGAGCAGTACTTC. It translates to CASSFGFYEQYF.

This clone was recorded once. The gene calls are TRBV19 and TRBJ2-1; TRBD2 matches 16 bases. The ends lost 5 bases at V and 7 bases at J; junction bases unmatched: 23. Germline CDR1 reads LNHDA; CDR2 reads SQIVND (reference sequence). The CDR3 loop spans 22 amino acids. The CDR3 bases are TGTGCCAGTAGTCCCGCCAGGGGGTGGTTGGGACTAGCGGGAGGGCCGGGAAATGAGCAGTTCTTC. It encodes CASSPARGWLGLAGGPGNEQFF.

The V call is TRBV4-2, the J call TRBJ2-3; 11 nucleotides align to TRBD1. Per germline, CDR1 LGHNA and CDR2 YNFKEQ. J was trimmed by 4 bases and V by 3 bases; bases with no gene match: 6. CDR3 length: 16 amino acids. CDR3 bases: TGTGCCAGCAGCCAGGGAACGGGACAGGGGGCAGATACGCAGTATTTT. Translating it yields CASSQGTGQGADTQYF.

The V call is TRBV21-1, the J call TRBJ2-5. TRBV21-1 is labeled a pseudogene. The CDR3 length is 19 residues. CDR3 nucleotide sequence: TGTGCCAGCAGCAAACCATCGGAGAGGATTAGGGCCCCCTCGTCGACCCAGTACTTC. It is translated as CASSKPSERIRAPSSTQYF.

This clone was seen more than once but under ten times. The chain recombines TRBV30 with TRBJ1-1, with 9 bases lining up with TRBD1. CDR1 and CDR2 (germline): GTSNPN, SVGIG (reference sequence). V trimming: 4 bases; J trimming: 4 bases; junction bases outside the gene matches: 10. This CDR3 comprises 15 residues. CDR3 in amino acids: CAWKTDRGPGTEAFF. The CDR3 nucleotides read TGTGCCTGGAAGACGGACAGGGGCCCGGGCACTGAAGCTTTCTTT. Filled out from reference TRBV30 and TRBJ1-1, the complete variable domain reads SQTIHQWPATLVQPVGSPLSLECTVEGTSNPNLYWYRQAAGRGLQLLFYSVGIGQISSEVPQNLSASRPQDRQFILSSKKLLLSDSGFYLCAWKTDRGPGTEAFFGQGTRLTVV.

The chain couples TRBV7-3 to TRBJ2-1; a possible D gene is TRBD1 (6 bases). Germline V gene lookup returns CDR1 SGHTA and CDR2 FQGTGA. The CDR3 runs 15 residues. V lost 0 bases, J lost 4 bases, and 10 bases lay in between. CDR3 loop: CASSLTRTAYNEQFF. In nucleotides, the CDR3 is TGTGCCAGCAGCTTAACAAGGACAGCATACAATGAGCAGTTCTTC.

This clone was observed a single time. The chain couples TRBV7-9 to TRBJ1-5; no reliable D call. Germline CDR1 and CDR2: SEHNR and FQNEAQ (reference sequence). The CDR3 runs to 12 residues. V was pared by 4 bases and J by 6 bases, with 7 bases between. CDR3 region: CASSSDVQPQHF. The CDR3 region has the DNA TGTGCCAGCAGCTCCGACGTTCAGCCCCAGCATTTT. Full variable domain (outside the CDR3, taken from reference TRBV7-9 and TRBJ1-5): DTGVSQNPRHKITKRGQNVTFRCDPISEHNRLYWYRQTLGQGPEFLTYFQNEAQLEKSRLLSDRFSAERPKGSFSTLEIQRTEQGDSAMYLCASSSDVQPQHFGDGTRLSIL.

A single count supports this clone. V gene TRBV30 combines with J gene TRBJ1-5; possibly TRBD1 for D (5 bases). V lost 7 bases and J lost 5, with 15 bases in between. This CDR3 comprises 13 residues. CDR1 is GTSNPN and CDR2 is SVGIG in the germline V gene (reference sequence). The CDR3 loop reads CASAGGPDQPQHF. The CDR3 bases are TGTGCCTCTGCGGGGGGTCCAGATCAGCCCCAGCATTTT.

A single count supports this clone. This rearrangement joins TRBV7-8 to TRBJ2-7; 11 nucleotides line up with TRBD2. With V trimmed by 4 bases and J by 3 bases, 5 bases remained unmatched. The germline CDR1 and CDR2 sequences are SGHVS and FQNEAQ. CDR3 length equals 15 residues. CDR3 nucleotides: TGTGCCAGCAGCTACATGACTAGCGGGAACTACGAGCAGTACTTC. As protein: CASSYMTSGNYEQYF.